This TCR beta chain appears in the sequencing data of a study of CD8 T cells in ankylosing spondylitis. Points from the study as a whole: Relatively scarce in peripheral blood, disease-linked clones were CD8+. Ankylosing spondylitis blood appeared to be characterized by a TCR beta motif of several highly homologous variants.

This clonotype was counted a few times. Its antigen remains unknown. Trimming pared 10 bases from V and 4 bases from J, leaving 4 bases between. Per germline, CDR1 MNHEY and CDR2 SMNVEV (reference sequence). The CDR3 runs to 9 residues. Libraries for TCR beta were made by quantitative 5'-RACE with molecular barcodes. TCRdb fed the 5' RACE reads into MiXCR, producing one record per CDR3 protein. Of around 130,000 distinct CDR3 sequences listed, more than 15% are singletons. The rearrangement joins TRBV27 to TRBJ1-2; D unresolved. The source is a male donor with ankylosing spondylitis. The sequenced sample was blood, either unsorted or a sorted T cell fraction (not recorded which). The CDR3 DNA reads as TGTGCCACCCTCTATGGCTACACCTTC. This encodes CATLYGYTF.